This T cell receptor (beta chain) emerged from a study of blood T cells in healthy people across ages. Sample donors were healthy Caucasian individuals that came from Russia, aged roughly 6 to 100. Each donor's blood draw was 7.5 to 10 milliliters of peripheral blood. Germline values: CDR1 LGHDT, CDR2 YNNKEL (reference sequence). This CDR3 region has 15 residues. The V segment lost 4 bases and the J segment 5 bases; nucleotides outside the gene matches: 8. A second roughly 7 to 11 cycle PCR used barcoded and J-beta primers. Each cDNA molecule received a tag from a template-switch adaptor that had 12 random nucleotides. The yield of each sample was at least 3 million CDR3-containing paired-end reads. TCRdb processed the 5' RACE reads anew with MiXCR; each CDR3 protein has one entry. This repertoire shows approximately 1.5 million distinct CDR3 sequences, 30% to 40% found once; its top ten account for 10% to 12%.

This chain joins TRBV3-1 and TRBJ1-5; 7 bases are shared with TRBD1. This receptor was taken from a woman aged 30 to 39 in good health. The sample taken for sequencing was blood. The CDR3 region has the DNA TGTGCCAGCAGCCTAGGAGTTACAGGGGATCAGCCCCAGCATTTT. It is translated as CASSLGVTGDQPQHF.